The 22 T cell receptor beta chains given below trace back to one sample, sequenced in a study of blood T cells in healthy people across ages. The use of a sample-barcoded 5' primer and a J-beta primer mix characterized a second PCR of about 7 to 12 cycles. One entry per CDR3 protein results from TCRdb running MiXCR on the 5' RACE reads. The top ten hold less than 2.5% of the sample, which has over 1.5 million distinct CDR3 sequences, 49% seen once. Sequencing input: blood. The receptors shown here come from a woman in her thirties or forties in good health.

In this sample, this clonotype turned up a few times. The chain couples TRBV28 to TRBJ2-5, with 8 bases lining up with TRBD2. This CDR3 has 15 residues. Germline-derived CDR1 and CDR2 are MDHEN and SYDVKM. V was clipped by 2 bases and J by 3 bases; unmatched bases: 5. The CDR3 protein is CASSLPGTSEETQYF. CDR3 coding DNA: TGTGCCAGCAGTTTACCCGGGACTAGTGAAGAGACCCAGTACTTC.

V gene TRBV4-1 combines with J gene TRBJ2-3; 8 bases align to TRBD1. Germline assignment: CDR1 MGHRA and CDR2 YSYEKL. V dropped 4 bases and J dropped 1; count of bases not matched to a gene: 16. This CDR3 spans 19 amino acids. Here the CDR3 DNA reads TGCGCCAGCAGCCCCTGGCCACAGGGGGGAGGTGGAGGCACAGATACGCAGTATTTT. Protein: CASSPWPQGGGGGTDTQYF.

This chain connects TRBV20-1 to TRBJ2-1; 10 bases map to TRBD2. This CDR3 is 17 amino acids long. The J segment lost 0 bases and the V segment lost 0 bases, leaving 5 bases of the junction unmatched. Germline values: CDR1 DFQATT, CDR2 SNEGSKA (reference sequence). The CDR3 sequence is CSARDLAGESSYNEQFF. CDR3 nucleotides: TGCAGTGCTAGAGATCTAGCGGGGGAAAGCTCCTACAATGAGCAGTTCTTC.

This clonotype was observed a handful of times. This chain uses TRBV6-6 with TRBJ2-4, with D tentatively TRBD1 (6 bases). The DNA end is more similar to TRBJ2-7, so the J call may be wrong. Per germline, CDR1 MNHNY and CDR2 SVGAGI (reference sequence). CDR3 length: 13 residues. The CDR3, as DNA: TGTGCCAGCAGTTACTTGGGGGCCCACGAGCAGTACTTC. Amino acids: CASSYLGAHEQYF.

CDR3 sequence reads: CASSRAGEIEQFF. Written as DNA, the CDR3 is TGTGCCAGCAGTAGGGCAGGGGAAATTGAGCAGTTCTTC. The chain links TRBV28 to TRBJ2-1; a weak D match, TRBD1 (6 bases). Trimming pared 5 bases from V and 9 bases from J, leaving 14 bases between. Germline CDR1 is MDHEN and CDR2 is SYDVKM. The length of the CDR3 is 13 residues.

The chain recombines TRBV6-2 or TRBV6-3 with TRBJ2-5, with D tentatively TRBD2 (6 bases). V lost 8 bases and J 5 bases, leaving 9 bases between the germline ends. The CDR3 is 11 amino acids. Per the germline V gene, CDR1 is MNHEY and CDR2 is SVGEGT. For the CDR3, the DNA is TGTGCCAGCGATCGGGGGGAGACCCAGTACTTC. This translates into CASDRGETQYF.

A few counts support this clonotype. The chain recombines TRBV9 with TRBJ2-3, with D possibly matching TRBD2 (6 bases). This CDR3 has 14 residues. Germline CDR1 SGDLS, CDR2 YYNGEE. V lost 6 bases and J lost 4, with 15 bases in between. For the CDR3, the DNA is TGTGCCAGCAACCCTAGCGAGCTAGCAGATACGCAGTATTTT. As protein: CASNPSELADTQYF.

V and J are TRBV5-1 and TRBJ2-1; TRBD2 agrees at 10 bases. V lost 2 bases, J lost 8 bases, and 10 bases stayed unmatched. This CDR3 is built from 16 residues. Germline CDR1 reads SGHRS; CDR2 reads YFSETQ. The CDR3 here is CASSFSSSGGAYEQFF. CDR3 coding DNA: TGCGCCAGCAGCTTCTCTTCCAGCGGGGGGGCCTATGAGCAGTTCTTC.

This clonotype was seen only a few times. The chain joins TRBV28 to TRBJ2-1, with D unresolved. The CDR3 runs 10 residues. Germline CDR1 MDHEN, CDR2 SYDVKM. This CDR3 is CGTSYNEQFF. CDR3 nucleotide sequence: TGTGGTACTTCCTACAATGAGCAGTTCTTC.

This chain uses TRBV7-2 with TRBJ2-5; TRBD1 matches at 8 bases. CDR1 is SGHTA, CDR2 FQGNSA, per germline. Germline trimming cut 0 bases from V and 5 bases from J; bases unmatched to any gene: 5. The CDR3 is 15 residues long. Here the CDR3 DNA reads TGTGCCAGCAGCTTAGCAGCAGGGGGCAAGGAGACCCAGTACTTC. It codes for CASSLAAGGKETQYF.

This clonotype was seen a handful of times. CDR3 nucleotides: TGTGCCAGCAGCTTAATAACGACAGTGGTACACGAGCAGTACTTC. Encoded protein: CASSLITTVVHEQYF. V gene TRBV11-2 combines with J gene TRBJ2-7, with D possibly TRBD1 on 5 matching bases. The CDR3 is 15 residues long. The germline V and J ends were trimmed by 2 bases and 5 bases, with 16 bases remaining between them. Germline V gene data show CDR1 as SGHAT and CDR2 as FQNNGV.

J is TRBJ1-2 and V is TRBV20-1, with D unresolved. V was cut by 5 bases and J by 8 bases, with 15 bases left in between. CDR1 and CDR2 from the germline V gene are DFQATT and SNEGSKA (reference sequence). There are 12 residues in the CDR3. CDR3 bases: TGCAGTGCTGATATACAGTCGCGGGGCTACACCTTC. It is translated as CSADIQSRGYTF.

The chain links TRBV6-5 to TRBJ2-5, with D hard to call. Germline V gives CDR1 MNHEY, CDR2 SVGAGI. V gave up 5 bases and J gave up 2 bases, with 12 bases separating them. CDR3 length equals 14 residues. The CDR3 protein is CASSDSSLQETQYF. The CDR3 DNA reads as TGTGCCAGCAGTGATTCAAGCCTGCAAGAGACCCAGTACTTC.

The genes are TRBV6-2 or TRBV6-3 and TRBJ1-4; 7 bases are shared with TRBD1. There are 12 residues in the CDR3. J lost 7 bases, V lost 6 bases, and 2 bases had no gene match. Per germline, CDR1 MNHEY and CDR2 SVGEGT. CDR3 coding DNA: TGTGCCAGCAGCTGGGACAGTGAAAAACTGTTTTTT. Translating it yields CASSWDSEKLFF.

The V call is TRBV29-1, the J call TRBJ1-2; weak D call: TRBD1 (5 bases). Germline V gene sequence: CDR1 SQVTM, CDR2 ANQGSEA. Trimming cost V 8 bases and J 3 bases, with 16 bases left between them. This CDR3 comprises 13 residues. The CDR3 loop reads CSLRRGGDYGYTF. The CDR3 nucleotides read TGCAGCCTGAGGAGAGGAGGGGACTATGGCTACACCTTC.

This clonotype was seen a handful of times. V and J are TRBV9 and TRBJ1-6; D possibly corresponds to TRBD1 (5 bases). Germline CDR1 is SGDLS and CDR2 is YYNGEE. This CDR3 has 15 residues. V lost 0 bases to trimming and J lost 8 bases, with 12 bases between them. Here the CDR3 DNA reads TGTGCCAGCAGCGTAGGCGGCAGGGTGGATTCACCCCTCCACTTT. The encoded protein is CASSVGGRVDSPLHF.

Only one count was recorded for this clonotype. CDR3 DNA sequence: TGTGCCAGCAGACGGGGACGGCTTTCGGAGGCCCAGTACTTC. Amino acids: CASRRGRLSEAQYF. The chain has TRBV6-5 and TRBJ2-5, with D tentatively TRBD1 or TRBD2 (5 bases each). CDR1 is MNHEY, CDR2 SVGAGI, per germline. The V gene lost 6 bases and the J gene lost 9 bases, with 20 bases spanning the gap. The CDR3 covers 14 residues.

V is TRBV4-3 and J is TRBJ2-3; no clear D gene. CDR1 and CDR2 from the germline V gene are LGHNA and YSLEER. Trimming removed 3 bases at V and 1 base at J, with 8 bases between. CDR3 length: 14 amino acids. The CDR3 is CASSHRSRTDTQYF. The CDR3 coding sequence is TGCGCCAGCAGCCATCGATCGCGCACAGATACGCAGTATTTT.

This chain links TRBV4-1 with TRBJ2-5; no definite D call. The CDR3 length is 14 residues. V lost 0 bases and J 3 bases, leaving 8 bases between the germline ends. Germline assignment: CDR1 MGHRA and CDR2 YSYEKL. The CDR3 DNA follows: TGCGCCAGCAGCCAAGAGGGTCGGAAAGAGACCCAGTACTTC. As protein: CASSQEGRKETQYF.

This clonotype was detected only a few times. The chain carries TRBV2 and TRBJ2-5; 12 bases map to TRBD2. The CDR3 covers 14 residues. The V and J ends lost 7 bases and 5 bases, in that order; junction bases with no gene match: 5. The germline V gene encodes CDR1 SNHLY and CDR2 FYNNEI. CDR3 nucleotide sequence: TGTGCCAGCAAGCTAGCGGGGGGGCCCGAGACCCAGTACTTC. Its protein is CASKLAGGPETQYF. Full variable domain (rest looked up from reference TRBV2 and TRBJ2-5): EPEVTQTPSHQVTQMGQEVILRCVPISNHLYFYWYRQILGQKVEFLVSFYNNEISEKSEIFDDQFSVERPDGSNFTLKIRSTKLEDSAMYFCASKLAGGPETQYFGPGTRLLVL.

CDR3 coding DNA: TGTGCCAGCAGTTCCGACTTTGTAGCGGGGGGAAAACAGTTCTTC. Encoded protein: CASSSDFVAGGKQFF. The chain couples TRBV6-2 or TRBV6-3 to TRBJ2-1, with 10 positions matching TRBD2. Germline CDR1 reads MNHEY; CDR2 reads SVGEGT. The CDR3 consists of 15 residues. V dropped 4 bases and J dropped 13; count of bases not matched to a gene: 13.

The rearrangement uses TRBV6-1 and TRBJ1-2; TRBD1 matches 8 bases. CDR1 is MNHNS, CDR2 SASEGT, per germline. Trimming took 6 bases from V and 3 from J; bases not matched to a gene: 12. The CDR3 runs 16 residues. The CDR3 loop reads CASSPGQADRDYGYTF. CDR3 in DNA: TGTGCCAGCAGCCCGGGACAGGCTGACAGGGACTATGGCTACACCTTC.